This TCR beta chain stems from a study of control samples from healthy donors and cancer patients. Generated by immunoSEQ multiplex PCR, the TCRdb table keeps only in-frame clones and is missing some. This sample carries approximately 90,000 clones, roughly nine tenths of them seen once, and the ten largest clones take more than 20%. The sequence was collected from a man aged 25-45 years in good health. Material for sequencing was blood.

The CDR3 DNA follows: TGTGCCAGCAGGCCGACAGGGCAGGGCTACACCTTC. Its protein product is CASRPTGQGYTF. The V gene is TRBV27, the J gene TRBJ1-2, with 7 positions matching TRBD1. The CDR3 has 12 residues. The J segment lost 8 bases and the V segment lost 6 bases, leaving 6 bases of the junction unmatched. The germline V gene has CDR1 MNHEY and CDR2 SMNVEV (reference sequence).